This T cell receptor (beta chain) was identified during a study of radiation and T cells in renal cell carcinoma (dated by TCRdb to 2019 to 2021). Concerning the study at large: The samples were obtained from a clinical trial, where primary renal cell carcinomas were treated with 15 Gy stereotactic body radiation therapy and then removed by nephrectomy 4 weeks afterward. TCR beta sequencing covered some 55 samples in total, comprising roughly 25 tumors and roughly 27 peripheral blood samples. Across all 50 or so samples, more than 4,000,000 unique CDR3 nucleotide sequences, encoding approximately 2.5 million unique CDR3 amino acid sequences, were identified. Beyond this particular receptor, the publication reports: Tracking of blood repertoire dynamics stopped at less than five weeks after treatment, with no follow-up past that point. No pretreatment tumor biopsies were available, so the baseline intratumoral presence of clonotypes could not be determined. Effects of radiation dose or scheduling on the TCR repertoire could not be addressed with the single-armed trial design. In blood, the top tumor clonotypes increased from baseline to 2 weeks after radiation and then shrank by 4 weeks, which suggests a temporary expansion of tumor-resident clones.

TCR beta libraries were generated from genomic DNA with the immunoSEQ kit, following the manufacturer's recommendations. To prepare libraries, a first multiplex PCR with proprietary primers was run, followed by a second PCR that added unique barcodes, and a bead cleanup was done after each round. A positive control reaction and a negative control reaction, both provided in the kit, were run with every batch of samples. The final libraries were assessed on an Agilent 4200 TapeStation D1000 ScreenTape, pooled by volume, and quantified by qPCR. Sequencing ran on an Illumina NextSeq500 with a MidOutput 150-cycle cartridge, using 156 Read1 and 15 Index1 cycles with kit custom primers. The pooled library was loaded at approximately 0.97 pM with 20% PhiX control spiked in. The study's own analysis went as follows. Vendor-processed data were analyzed in R, and a clonotype was defined as all T cells sharing the same CDR3 nucleotide sequence. For clone abundance analyses, frequencies were normalized to the 10,000 most abundant clones per sample. Public T cell clones, averaging fewer than five per sample, were removed before analysis. Tumor-enriched clonotypes and baseline blood-enriched clonotypes were defined as those with an abundance difference of at least 32-fold between compartments. A beta-binomial differential abundance model was applied to find clonotypes that expanded or contracted between blood time points. Tumor-blood repertoire similarity was measured with the Baroni-Urbani and Buser coefficient, and group comparisons used two-tailed Wilcoxon tests in R. Sourced from immuneACCESS, this table was stored by TCRdb with only in-frame sequences that have V and J called. A share of the clones is absent; for the studies checked, an unresolved V gene accounts for under half, and the remainder has no known explanation. From that table come the V and J calls and clone size; the DNA was used to work out D and trimming. For this sample the table gives 70,000 to 80,000 clones, of which roughly 85% were detected only once. In total, the top ten clones hold around 21% of the sample.

What the time point label conveys for this sample: blood 2 weeks post-SBRT. Read against the paper, the sample's treatment or condition label means: 15 Gy SBRT to primary tumor, nephrectomy 4 weeks later. To track tumor-enriched clonotypes, serial peripheral blood was sampled from radiation-treated patients at baseline and at 2 weeks and 4 weeks after SBRT. Every patient's renal cell carcinoma showed clear cell pathology. The QIAamp DNA Blood Mini Kit (Qiagen) was used to prepare genomic DNA for TCR sequencing. Samples were included in the analyses only if all quality control checks were passed. Comments on this clone: It has no known antigen specificity. Per-base qualities were not stored, and no clone one base away is much larger.

The junction shows trimming of 4 bases on V and 2 bases on J, plus 11 bases between the germline ends. The germline V gene sets CDR1 to MNHEY and CDR2 to SVGAGI. Its CDR3 holds 14 amino acids, cysteine through phenylalanine. The kept DNA is CDR3 alone, 42 bases in frame from the first base. Rearrangement joined TRBV6-5 to TRBJ1-1; the D gene assignment is ambiguous. This clonotype originated in a woman between 50 and 59 years old with renal cell carcinoma. The specimen was blood, collected from a patient whose treatment included radiotherapy and nephrectomy. The CDR3 corresponds to CASSSQQSNTEAFF. In nucleotide form, the sequence is TGTGCCAGCAGTTCCCAACAGAGCAACACTGAAGCTTTCTTT.